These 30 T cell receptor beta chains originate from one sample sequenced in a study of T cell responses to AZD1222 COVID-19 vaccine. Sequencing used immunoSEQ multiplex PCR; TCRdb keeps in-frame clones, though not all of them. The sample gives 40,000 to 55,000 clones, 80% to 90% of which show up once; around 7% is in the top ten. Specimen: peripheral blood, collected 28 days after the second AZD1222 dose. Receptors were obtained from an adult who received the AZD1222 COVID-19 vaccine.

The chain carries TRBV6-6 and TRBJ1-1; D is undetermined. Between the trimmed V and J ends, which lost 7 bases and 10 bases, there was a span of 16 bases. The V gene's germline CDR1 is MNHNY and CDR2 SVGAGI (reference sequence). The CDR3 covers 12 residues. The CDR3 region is CASIQYRGGAFF. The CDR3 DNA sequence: TGTGCCAGCATCCAATACCGGGGTGGAGCTTTCTTT.

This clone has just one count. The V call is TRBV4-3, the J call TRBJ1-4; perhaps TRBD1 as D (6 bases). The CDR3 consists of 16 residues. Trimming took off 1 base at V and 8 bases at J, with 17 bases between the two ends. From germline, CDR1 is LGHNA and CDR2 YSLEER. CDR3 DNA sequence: TGCGCCAGCAGCCAAGGGTCGACAGGCCGAGGGGAAAAACTGTTTTTT. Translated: CASSQGSTGRGEKLFF.

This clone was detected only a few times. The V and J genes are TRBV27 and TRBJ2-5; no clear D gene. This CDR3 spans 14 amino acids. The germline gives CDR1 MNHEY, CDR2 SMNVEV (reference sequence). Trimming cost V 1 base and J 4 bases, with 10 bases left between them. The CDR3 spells CASSLFQIGETQYF. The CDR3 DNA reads TGTGCCAGCAGTTTATTCCAGATAGGAGAGACCCAGTACTTC.

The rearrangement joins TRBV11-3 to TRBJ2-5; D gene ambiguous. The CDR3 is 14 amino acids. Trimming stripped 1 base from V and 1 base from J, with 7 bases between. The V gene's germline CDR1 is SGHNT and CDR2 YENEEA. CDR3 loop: CASSLGGSQETQYF. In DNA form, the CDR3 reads TGTGCCAGCAGCTTAGGGGGATCCCAAGAGACCCAGTACTTC.

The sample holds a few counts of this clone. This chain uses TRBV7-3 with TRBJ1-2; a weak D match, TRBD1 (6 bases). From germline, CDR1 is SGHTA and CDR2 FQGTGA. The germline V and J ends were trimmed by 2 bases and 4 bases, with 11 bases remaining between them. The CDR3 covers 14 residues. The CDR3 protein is CASSLSGDGYGYTF. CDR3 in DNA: TGTGCCAGCAGCTTATCAGGGGATGGCTATGGCTACACCTTC. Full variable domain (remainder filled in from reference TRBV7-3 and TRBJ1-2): GAGVSQTPSNKVTEKGKYVELRCDPISGHTALYWYRQSLGQGPEFLIYFQGTGAADDSGLPNDRFFAVRPEGSVSTLKIQRTERGDSAVYLCASSLSGDGYGYTFGSGTRLTVV.

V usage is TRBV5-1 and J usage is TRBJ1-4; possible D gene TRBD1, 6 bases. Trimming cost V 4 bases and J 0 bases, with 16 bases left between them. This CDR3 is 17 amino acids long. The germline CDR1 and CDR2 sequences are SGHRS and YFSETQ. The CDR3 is CASSLYGQRATNEKLFF. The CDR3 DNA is TGCGCCAGCAGCCTATATGGACAGAGAGCAACTAATGAAAAACTGTTTTTT.

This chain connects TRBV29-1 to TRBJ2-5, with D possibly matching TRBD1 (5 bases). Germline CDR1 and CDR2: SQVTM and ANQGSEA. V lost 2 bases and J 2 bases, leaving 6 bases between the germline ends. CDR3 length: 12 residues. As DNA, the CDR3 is TGCAGCGTTGAACAGGGTCAAGAGACCCAGTACTTC. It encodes CSVEQGQETQYF.

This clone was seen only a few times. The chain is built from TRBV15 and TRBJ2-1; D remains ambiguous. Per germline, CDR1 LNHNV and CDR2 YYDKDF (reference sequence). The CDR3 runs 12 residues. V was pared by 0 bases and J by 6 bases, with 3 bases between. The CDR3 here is CATSRDSNEQFF. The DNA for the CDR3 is TGTGCCACCAGCAGAGACAGCAATGAGCAGTTCTTC.

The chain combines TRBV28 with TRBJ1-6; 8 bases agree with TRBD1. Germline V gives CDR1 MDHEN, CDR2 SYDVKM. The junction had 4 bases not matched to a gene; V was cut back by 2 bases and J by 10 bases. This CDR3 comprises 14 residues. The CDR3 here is CASSLGQGNSPLHF. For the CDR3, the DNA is TGTGCCAGCAGTTTAGGACAGGGAAACTCACCCCTCCACTTT.

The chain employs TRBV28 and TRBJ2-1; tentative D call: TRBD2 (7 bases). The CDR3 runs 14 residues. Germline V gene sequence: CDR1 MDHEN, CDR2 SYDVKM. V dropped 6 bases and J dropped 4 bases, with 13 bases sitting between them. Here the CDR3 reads CASRGGGSYNEQFF. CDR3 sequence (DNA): TGTGCCAGCAGAGGGGGGGGCAGTTACAATGAGCAGTTCTTC.

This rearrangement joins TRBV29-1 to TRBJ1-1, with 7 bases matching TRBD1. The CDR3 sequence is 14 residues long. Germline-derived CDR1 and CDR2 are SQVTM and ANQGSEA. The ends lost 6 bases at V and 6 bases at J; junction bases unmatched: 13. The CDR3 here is CSVDDRVRRSEAFF. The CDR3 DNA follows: TGCAGCGTAGATGACAGGGTTCGGCGCTCTGAAGCTTTCTTT. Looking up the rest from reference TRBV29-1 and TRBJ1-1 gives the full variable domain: SAVISQKPSRDICQRGTSLTIQCQVDSQVTMMFWYRQQPGQSLTLIATANQGSEATYESGFVIDKFPISRPNLTFSTLTVSNMSPEDSSIYLCSVDDRVRRSEAFFGQGTRLTVV.

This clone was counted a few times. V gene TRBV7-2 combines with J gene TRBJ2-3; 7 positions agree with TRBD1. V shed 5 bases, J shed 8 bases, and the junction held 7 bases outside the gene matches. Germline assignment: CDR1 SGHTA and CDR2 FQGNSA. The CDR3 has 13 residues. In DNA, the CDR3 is TGTGCCAGCAGCGCAACAGGGGCGGGTACGCAGTATTTT. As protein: CASSATGAGTQYF.

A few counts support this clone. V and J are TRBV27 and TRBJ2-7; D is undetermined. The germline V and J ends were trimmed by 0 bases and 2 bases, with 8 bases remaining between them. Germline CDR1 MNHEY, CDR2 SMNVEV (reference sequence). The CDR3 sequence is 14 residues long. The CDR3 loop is CASSLSRRAYEQYF. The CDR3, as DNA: TGTGCCAGCAGTTTATCGCGTCGGGCCTACGAGCAGTACTTC.

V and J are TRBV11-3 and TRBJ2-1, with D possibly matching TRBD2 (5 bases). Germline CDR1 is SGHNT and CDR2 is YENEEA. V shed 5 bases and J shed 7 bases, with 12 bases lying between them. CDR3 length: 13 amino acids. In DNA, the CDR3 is TGTGCCAGCAGCCCTCGAGGGCTGAATGAGCAGTTCTTC. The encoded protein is CASSPRGLNEQFF.

The chain's CDR3 is CASSVPGYSYNEQFF. Here the CDR3 DNA reads TGTGCCAGCTCAGTCCCGGGGTACTCCTACAATGAGCAGTTCTTC. The gene calls are TRBV18 and TRBJ2-1, with a weak D call TRBD2 (5 bases). Trimming left V 5 bases short and J 0 bases short, with 11 bases between. The germline V gene encodes CDR1 KGHSH and CDR2 LQKENI. This CDR3 contains 15 residues.

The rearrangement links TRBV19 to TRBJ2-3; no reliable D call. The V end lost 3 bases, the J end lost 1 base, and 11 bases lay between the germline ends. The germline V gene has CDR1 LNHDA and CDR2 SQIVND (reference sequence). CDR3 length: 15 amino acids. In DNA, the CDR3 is TGTGCCAGTAGTATGGCTACCGGTGGCACAGATACGCAGTATTTT. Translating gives CASSMATGGTDTQYF.

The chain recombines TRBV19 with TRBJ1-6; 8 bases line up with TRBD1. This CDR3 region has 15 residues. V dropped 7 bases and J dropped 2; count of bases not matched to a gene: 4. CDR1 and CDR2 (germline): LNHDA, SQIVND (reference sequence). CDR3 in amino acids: CASTPTGAYNSPLHF. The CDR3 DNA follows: TGTGCCAGTACGCCGACAGGGGCCTATAATTCACCCCTCCACTTT. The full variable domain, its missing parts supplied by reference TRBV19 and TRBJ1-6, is DGGITQSPKYLFRKEGQNVTLSCEQNLNHDAMYWYRQDPGQGLRLIYYSQIVNDFQKGDIAEGYSVSREKKESFPLTVTSAQKNPTAFYLCASTPTGAYNSPLHFGNGTRLTVT.

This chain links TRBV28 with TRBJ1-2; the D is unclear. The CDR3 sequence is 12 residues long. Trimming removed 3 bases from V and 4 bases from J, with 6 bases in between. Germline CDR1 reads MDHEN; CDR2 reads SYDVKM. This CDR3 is CASSFGAYGYTF. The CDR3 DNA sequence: TGTGCCAGCAGTTTCGGAGCCTATGGCTACACCTTC.

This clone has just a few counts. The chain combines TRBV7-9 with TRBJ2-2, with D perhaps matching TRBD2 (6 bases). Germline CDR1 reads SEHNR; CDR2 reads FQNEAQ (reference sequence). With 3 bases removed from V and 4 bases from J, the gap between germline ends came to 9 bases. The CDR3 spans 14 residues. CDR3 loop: CASSFTSPTGELFF. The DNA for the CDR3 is TGTGCCAGCAGCTTCACTAGCCCCACCGGGGAGCTGTTTTTT.

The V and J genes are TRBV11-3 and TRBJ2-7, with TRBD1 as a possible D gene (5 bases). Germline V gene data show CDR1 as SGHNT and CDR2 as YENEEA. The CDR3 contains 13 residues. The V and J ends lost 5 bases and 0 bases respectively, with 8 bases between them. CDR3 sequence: CASSDRGSYEQYF. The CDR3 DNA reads TGTGCCAGCAGCGACAGAGGCTCCTACGAGCAGTACTTC.

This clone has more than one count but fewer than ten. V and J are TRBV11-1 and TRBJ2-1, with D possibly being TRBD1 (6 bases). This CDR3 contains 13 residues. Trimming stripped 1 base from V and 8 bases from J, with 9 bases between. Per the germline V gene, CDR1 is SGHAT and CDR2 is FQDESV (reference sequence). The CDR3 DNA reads TGTGCCAGCAGCTTAGTGGCAGGGGATGAGCAGTTCTTC. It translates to CASSLVAGDEQFF. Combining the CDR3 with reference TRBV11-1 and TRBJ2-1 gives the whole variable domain EAEVAQSPRYKITEKSQAVAFWCDPISGHATLYWYRQILGQGPELLVQFQDESVVDDSQLPKDRFSAERLKGVDSTLKIQPAELGDSAMYLCASSLVAGDEQFFGPGTRLTVL.

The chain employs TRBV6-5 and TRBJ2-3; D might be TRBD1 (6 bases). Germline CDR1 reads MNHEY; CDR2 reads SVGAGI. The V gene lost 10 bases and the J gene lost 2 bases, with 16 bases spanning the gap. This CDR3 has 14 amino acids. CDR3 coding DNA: TGTGCCACCCAGATTGACAGGTACACAGATACGCAGTATTTT. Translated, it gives CATQIDRYTDTQYF.

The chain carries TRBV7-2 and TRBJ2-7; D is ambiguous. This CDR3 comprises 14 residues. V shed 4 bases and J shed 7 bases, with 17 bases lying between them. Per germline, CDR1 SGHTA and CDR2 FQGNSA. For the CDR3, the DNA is TGTGCCAGCAGCTCTGATAGGACCCTTAAGGAGCAGTACTTC. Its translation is CASSSDRTLKEQYF.

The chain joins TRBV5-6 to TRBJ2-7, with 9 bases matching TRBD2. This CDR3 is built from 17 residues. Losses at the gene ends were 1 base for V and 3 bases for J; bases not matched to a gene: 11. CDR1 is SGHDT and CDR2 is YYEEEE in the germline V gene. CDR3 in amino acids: CASSLKVGGLALYEQYF. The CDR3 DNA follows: TGTGCCAGCAGCTTGAAGGTCGGGGGACTAGCCCTCTACGAGCAGTACTTC.

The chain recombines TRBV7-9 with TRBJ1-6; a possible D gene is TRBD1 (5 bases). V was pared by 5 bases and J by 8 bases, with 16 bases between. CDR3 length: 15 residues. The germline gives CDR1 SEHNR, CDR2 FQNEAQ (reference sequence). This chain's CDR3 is CASSPRQNSDSPLHF. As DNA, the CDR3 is TGTGCCAGCAGCCCCCGACAGAATTCGGATTCACCCCTCCACTTT.

The CDR3 here is CASSISGPTEAFF. CDR3 DNA sequence: TGTGCCAGTAGTATTTCGGGGCCTACTGAAGCTTTCTTT. This sequence joins TRBV19 and TRBJ1-1; a possible D gene is TRBD1 (5 bases). The CDR3 is 13 residues long. Deletions cut 3 bases from V and 5 bases from J, with 10 bases between. CDR1 is LNHDA and CDR2 is SQIVND in the germline V gene (reference sequence).

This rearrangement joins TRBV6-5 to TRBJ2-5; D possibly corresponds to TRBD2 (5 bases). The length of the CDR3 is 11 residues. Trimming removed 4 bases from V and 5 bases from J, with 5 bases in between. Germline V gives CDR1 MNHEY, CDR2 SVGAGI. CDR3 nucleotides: TGTGCCAGCAGTTCTAGCGAGACCCAGTACTTC. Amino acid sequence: CASSSSETQYF.

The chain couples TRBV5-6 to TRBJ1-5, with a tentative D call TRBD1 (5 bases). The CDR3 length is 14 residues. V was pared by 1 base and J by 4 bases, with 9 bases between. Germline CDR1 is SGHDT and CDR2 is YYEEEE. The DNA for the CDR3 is TGTGCCAGCAGCTTGCGGTCAGGGAATCAGCCCCAGCATTTT. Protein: CASSLRSGNQPQHF.

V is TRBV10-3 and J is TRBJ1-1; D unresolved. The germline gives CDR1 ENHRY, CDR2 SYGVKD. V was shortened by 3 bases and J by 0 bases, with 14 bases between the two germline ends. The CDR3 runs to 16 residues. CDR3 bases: TGTGCCATCAGTGACGCACCGCAACCCCTGAACACTGAAGCTTTCTTT. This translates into CAISDAPQPLNTEAFF.

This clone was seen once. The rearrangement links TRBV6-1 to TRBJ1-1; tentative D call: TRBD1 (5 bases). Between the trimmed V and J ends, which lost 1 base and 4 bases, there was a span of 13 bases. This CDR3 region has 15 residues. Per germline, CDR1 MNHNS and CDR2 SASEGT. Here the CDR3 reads CASSEGGTGGTEAFF. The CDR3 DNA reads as TGTGCCAGCAGTGAAGGGGGAACAGGTGGCACTGAAGCTTTCTTT.